The rows below give T cell receptor beta chains drawn from one sample of a study of T cell repertoires in cytomegalovirus infection. No antigen has been identified for these receptors. TCRdb called the reads again in MiXCR, with one record for every CDR3 protein. Of some 590,000 distinct CDR3 sequences in the sample, over 35% were seen once. The material sequenced was cultured PBMCs, taken from culture after CMV antigen stimulation. The receptors derive from a human donor in good health (CMV status not recorded). Some clones in this sample may be carry-over from other donors' samples. Each CDR3 is given with its conserved first and last residue. Fields, in order: D gene, V gene, J gene, clone size, CDR3 DNA, CDR3 protein. A D gene is named only where the DNA matches it firmly. Only some rows state a clone size, as once, few, many or a class for expanded clones.

d_gene: TRBD1; v_gene: TRBV12-3/TRBV12-4; j_gene: TRBJ1-5; abundance: many; CDR3nt: TGTGCCAGCAGTTCAGTTGCCGGGGGACAGATCAATCAGCCCCAGCATTTT; CDR3aa: CASSSVAGGQINQPQHF
d_gene: TRBD1; v_gene: TRBV7-2; j_gene: TRBJ1-5; abundance: .; CDR3nt: TGTGCCAGCAGCTACAGGGGAAATGTGGGGTATAGCAATCAGCCCCAGCATTTT; CDR3aa: CASSYRGNVGYSNQPQHF
d_gene: TRBD2; v_gene: TRBV15; j_gene: TRBJ2-2; abundance: .; CDR3nt: TGTGCACTCAGGGAGGGATCCGGGGAGCTGTTTTTT; CDR3aa: CALREGSGELFF
d_gene: .; v_gene: TRBV10-3; j_gene: TRBJ1-2; abundance: .; CDR3nt: TGTGCCATCAGTGTAACAGGGTCAGAGTGGGCCTATGGCTACACCTTC; CDR3aa: CAISVTGSEWAYGYTF
d_gene: .; v_gene: TRBV4-1; j_gene: TRBJ2-3; abundance: .; CDR3nt: TGCGCCAGCAGCCGTAAGCCCAGCGAGGCCCATCCAGATACGCAGTATTTT; CDR3aa: CASSRKPSEAHPDTQYF
d_gene: TRBD2; v_gene: TRBV7-8; j_gene: TRBJ2-2; abundance: .; CDR3nt: TGTGCCAGCAGCTTAGAGGGGGGACTAGGGAACACCGGGGAGCTGTTTTTT; CDR3aa: CASSLEGGLGNTGELFF
d_gene: TRBD2; v_gene: TRBV11-2; j_gene: TRBJ2-5; abundance: .; CDR3nt: TGTGCCAGCAGCCCCTCGCGGGGGGCAGAGACCCAGTACTTC; CDR3aa: CASSPSRGAETQYF
d_gene: TRBD1; v_gene: TRBV7-2; j_gene: TRBJ1-1; abundance: .; CDR3nt: TGTGCCCTAACGACAGGGCTGAACACTGAAGCTTTCTTT; CDR3aa: CALTTGLNTEAFF
d_gene: TRBD1; v_gene: TRBV20-1; j_gene: TRBJ1-4; abundance: .; CDR3nt: TGCAGTGCTACGGTTCTGGGCCGGGACAGGTTTGAAAAACTGTTTTTT; CDR3aa: CSATVLGRDRFEKLFF
d_gene: TRBD2; v_gene: TRBV28; j_gene: TRBJ2-3; abundance: few; CDR3nt: TGTGCCAGCAGCCCGACTAGCGGGAAGCATCTAGGGACAGATACGCAGTATTTT; CDR3aa: CASSPTSGKHLGTDTQYF
d_gene: .; v_gene: TRBV7-2; j_gene: TRBJ2-7; abundance: few; CDR3nt: TGTGCCAGCAGCTTATTAGGACTCGTGGGCTACGAGCAGTACTTC; CDR3aa: CASSLLGLVGYEQYF
d_gene: .; v_gene: TRBV19; j_gene: TRBJ1-5; abundance: .; CDR3nt: TGTGCCAGTAGTCTCGACTTGGATCAGCCCCAGCATTTT; CDR3aa: CASSLDLDQPQHF
d_gene: TRBD1; v_gene: TRBV5-4; j_gene: TRBJ2-1; abundance: .; CDR3nt: TGTGCCAGCAGCTTGGGAGGGACAGCCACCTACAATGAGCAGTTCTTC; CDR3aa: CASSLGGTATYNEQFF
d_gene: TRBD2; v_gene: TRBV11-2; j_gene: TRBJ2-1; abundance: .; CDR3nt: TGTGCCAGCAGGAGTCTTCGGTCGACTAGCACAGAGCAGTTCTTC; CDR3aa: CASRSLRSTSTEQFF
d_gene: .; v_gene: TRBV6-2/TRBV6-3; j_gene: TRBJ1-6; abundance: .; CDR3nt: TGTGCCAGCAGGCGCGGGACCCTGGATTCACCCCTCCACTTT; CDR3aa: CASRRGTLDSPLHF
d_gene: .; v_gene: TRBV3-1; j_gene: TRBJ2-1; abundance: .; CDR3nt: TGTGCCAGCAGCCAAAGGGATAGAGGGGAGCAGTTCTTC; CDR3aa: CASSQRDRGEQFF
d_gene: TRBD2; v_gene: TRBV18; j_gene: TRBJ2-7; abundance: .; CDR3nt: TGTGCCAGCTCATTCGGGACTAGCGGGAGCTCCTACGAGCAGTACTTC; CDR3aa: CASSFGTSGSSYEQYF
d_gene: .; v_gene: TRBV3-1; j_gene: TRBJ2-2; abundance: .; CDR3nt: TGTGCCAGCGGGAGCCACCCCGGGGAGCTGTTTTTT; CDR3aa: CASGSHPGELFF
d_gene: .; v_gene: TRBV7-9; j_gene: TRBJ2-7; abundance: .; CDR3nt: TGTGCCAGCAGCTTATTATCGGGGCCCTACGAGCAGTACTTC; CDR3aa: CASSLLSGPYEQYF
d_gene: .; v_gene: TRBV27; j_gene: TRBJ1-1; abundance: .; CDR3nt: TGTGCCAGCAGTTTATCGGTCAGCACTGAAGCTTTCTTT; CDR3aa: CASSLSVSTEAFF
d_gene: .; v_gene: TRBV7-2; j_gene: TRBJ2-7; abundance: .; CDR3nt: TGTGCCAGCACCTACCGACTTGGCGACGAGCAGTACTTC; CDR3aa: CASTYRLGDEQYF
d_gene: .; v_gene: TRBV6-6; j_gene: TRBJ2-2; abundance: .; CDR3nt: TGTGCCAGCAGTTACTCGAGGACAACCCCGTCCACCGGGGAGCTGTTTTTT; CDR3aa: CASSYSRTTPSTGELFF
d_gene: .; v_gene: TRBV19; j_gene: TRBJ1-4; abundance: few; CDR3nt: TGTGCCAGTAGTGCCCTTGGACAATTTGACGGAAATGAAAAACTGTTTTTT; CDR3aa: CASSALGQFDGNEKLFF
d_gene: .; v_gene: TRBV7-2; j_gene: TRBJ1-2; abundance: .; CDR3nt: TGTGCCAGCAGCTCGAGGCTGGACGGCTCTGGCTACACCTTC; CDR3aa: CASSSRLDGSGYTF
d_gene: .; v_gene: TRBV7-8; j_gene: TRBJ2-7; abundance: .; CDR3nt: TGTGCCAGCAGCCCGGTGGACGTCTTCTCCTACGAGCAGTACTTC; CDR3aa: CASSPVDVFSYEQYF
d_gene: .; v_gene: TRBV20-1; j_gene: TRBJ2-7; abundance: .; CDR3nt: TGCAGTGCTAAAATCACCCTCGATGACGAGCAGTACTTC; CDR3aa: CSAKITLDDEQYF
d_gene: .; v_gene: TRBV6-5; j_gene: TRBJ1-1; abundance: few; CDR3nt: TGTGCCAGCAGCCAAGACAGTATGAACACTGAAGCTTTCTTT; CDR3aa: CASSQDSMNTEAFF
d_gene: TRBD1; v_gene: TRBV7-2; j_gene: TRBJ1-2; abundance: few; CDR3nt: TGTGCCAGCAGCGCCAGGGGGCGGGTCTATGGCTACACCTTC; CDR3aa: CASSARGRVYGYTF
d_gene: .; v_gene: TRBV7-2; j_gene: TRBJ1-5; abundance: many; CDR3nt: TGTGCCAGCAGCTTGGAGGGGTATGGCAATCAGCCCCAGCATTTT; CDR3aa: CASSLEGYGNQPQHF
d_gene: .; v_gene: TRBV27; j_gene: TRBJ1-3; abundance: .; CDR3nt: TGTGCCAGCAGTTTAAGGTTCCGGGGGGATGGGGACACCATATATTTT; CDR3aa: CASSLRFRGDGDTIYF
d_gene: TRBD1; v_gene: TRBV7-6; j_gene: TRBJ2-1; abundance: .; CDR3nt: TGTGCCAGCGAGACAGGGGCCAAATACAATGAGCAGTTCTTC; CDR3aa: CASETGAKYNEQFF
d_gene: TRBD1; v_gene: TRBV20-1; j_gene: TRBJ2-3; abundance: .; CDR3nt: TGCAGTGCGAAGACAGGGGTGGGCACAGATACGCAGTATTTT; CDR3aa: CSAKTGVGTDTQYF
d_gene: .; v_gene: TRBV12-3/TRBV12-4; j_gene: TRBJ2-2; abundance: few; CDR3nt: TGTGCCAGCAGTCCCGAGGGCGGGGAGCTGTTTTTT; CDR3aa: CASSPEGGELFF
d_gene: TRBD1; v_gene: TRBV6-2/TRBV6-3; j_gene: TRBJ2-1; abundance: few; CDR3nt: TGTGCCAGCAGAGGGGGCCCGGGTCGCTCCGGAGCTGAGCAGTTCTTC; CDR3aa: CASRGGPGRSGAEQFF
d_gene: TRBD1; v_gene: TRBV7-2; j_gene: TRBJ1-1; abundance: few; CDR3nt: TGTGCCAGCAGCTCGGGGACAGGGGGCATCTTAAACACTGAAGCTTTCTTT; CDR3aa: CASSSGTGGILNTEAFF
d_gene: TRBD2; v_gene: TRBV7-2; j_gene: TRBJ2-2; abundance: few; CDR3nt: TGTGCCAGCAGCCCAAAGGCGGGGGGGCGGATAGGGGAGCTGTTTTTT; CDR3aa: CASSPKAGGRIGELFF
d_gene: TRBD2; v_gene: TRBV10-3; j_gene: TRBJ2-1; abundance: few; CDR3nt: TGTGCCATCAGTGAGTCCGGAGCGGGAGGTGCCTACAATGAGCAGTTCTTC; CDR3aa: CAISESGAGGAYNEQFF
d_gene: .; v_gene: TRBV2; j_gene: TRBJ2-3; abundance: .; CDR3nt: TGTGCCAACCGGGCGGACTTCGCCACAGATACGCAGTATTTT; CDR3aa: CANRADFATDTQYF
d_gene: .; v_gene: TRBV4-3; j_gene: TRBJ2-2; abundance: .; CDR3nt: TGCGCCAGCAGCCCAACCCGGGGGCGGGACACCGGGGAGCTGTTTTTT; CDR3aa: CASSPTRGRDTGELFF
d_gene: TRBD1; v_gene: TRBV7-9; j_gene: TRBJ1-2; abundance: few; CDR3nt: TGTGCCACCGCCCGCCGACAGGGGGCGGCCCCCCCCACCGGGGAATGGGGCTATGGCTACACCTTC; CDR3aa: CATARRQGAAPPTGEWGYGYTF
d_gene: .; v_gene: TRBV19; j_gene: TRBJ1-1; abundance: .; CDR3nt: TGTGCCAGTAGTCAGCGGGACAACGGAGCTTTCTTT; CDR3aa: CASSQRDNGAFF
d_gene: TRBD2; v_gene: TRBV7-2; j_gene: TRBJ2-2; abundance: few; CDR3nt: TGTGCCAGCAGCTCTCGGGAGGGGAACACCGGGGAGCTGTTTTTT; CDR3aa: CASSSREGNTGELFF
d_gene: .; v_gene: TRBV6-5; j_gene: TRBJ2-7; abundance: few; CDR3nt: TGTGCCAGCAGTTACTCGGGGGGAGAAGTAACGTACGAGCAGTACTTC; CDR3aa: CASSYSGGEVTYEQYF
d_gene: .; v_gene: TRBV7-2; j_gene: TRBJ2-5; abundance: .; CDR3nt: TGTGCCCATGCCAGCACCCTAGGGGAGACCCAGTACTTC; CDR3aa: CAHASTLGETQYF
d_gene: .; v_gene: TRBV9; j_gene: TRBJ1-6; abundance: .; CDR3nt: TGTGCCAGCAGCGTAGAAGGCGCGGGTTCACCCCTCCACTTT; CDR3aa: CASSVEGAGSPLHF